Listed below are T cell receptor beta chains from one sample, sequenced in a study of T cells in Graves' hyperthyroidism and ophthalmopathy. TCRdb fed the multiplex PCR reads into MiXCR, producing one record per CDR3 protein. The table has some 270,000 distinct CDR3 sequences, about an eighth seen once. Sequenced: blood. The receptors come from a woman under 40 with Graves' hyperthyroidism that later progressed to Graves' ophthalmopathy. Both conserved end residues are part of each CDR3. The D gene is left open where the match is weak. Clone size appears in some rows only: once, few, many, or a class for an expanded clone.

many,TRBV27,TRBD1,TRBJ1-2,CASTNLQGRGVYTF,TGTGCCAGCACCAATCTTCAGGGCAGGGGGGTCTACACCTTC
many,TRBV27,.,TRBJ2-2,CASSLTEPLTGELFF,TGTGCCAGCAGTTTGACAGAACCTCTTACCGGGGAGCTGTTTTTT
many,TRBV30,.,TRBJ1-6,CAWNAGLDSPLHF,TGTGCCTGGAACGCAGGGCTGGATTCACCCCTCCACTTT
many,TRBV27,TRBD1,TRBJ1-6,CASSLSDRVPYNSPLHF,TGTGCCAGCAGTTTATCGGACAGGGTTCCCTATAATTCACCCCTCCACTTT
.,TRBV4-1,.,TRBJ1-4,CASSQWGNSAEKLFF,TGCGCCAGCAGCCAGTGGGGGAATTCCGCGGAAAAACTGTTTTTT
.,TRBV20-1,TRBD1,TRBJ1-5,CSATKDRDLNQPQHF,TGCAGTGCTACCAAGGACAGGGACCTAAATCAGCCCCAGCATTTT
many,TRBV10-3,TRBD2,TRBJ2-2,CAISRTSLDTGELFF,TGTGCCATCAGCAGGACTAGCCTGGACACCGGGGAGCTGTTTTTT
many,TRBV20-1,TRBD1,TRBJ2-7,CSATGTEDYYEQYF,TGCAGTGCTACAGGGACAGAGGATTACTACGAGCAGTACTTC
many,TRBV28,TRBD2,TRBJ2-1,CASSLFRTSEPNEQFF,TGTGCCAGCAGTTTATTTAGGACTAGTGAGCCCAATGAGCAGTTCTTC
many,TRBV3-1,TRBD2,TRBJ2-7,CASSTPGASGNYEQYF,TGTGCCAGCAGCACCCCGGGCGCTAGCGGGAACTACGAGCAGTACTTC
many,TRBV6-1,.,TRBJ2-7,CASSEVLRYF,TGTGCCAGCAGTGAAGTATTGCGGTACTTC
many,TRBV5-6,.,TRBJ2-2,CASSPRKSNTGELFF,TGTGCCAGCAGCCCTAGAAAGTCGAACACCGGGGAGCTGTTTTTT
many,TRBV3-1,TRBD1,TRBJ2-2,CASSQEQGGTGELFF,TGTGCCAGCAGCCAAGAACAGGGGGGCACCGGGGAGCTGTTTTTT
.,TRBV6-1,.,TRBJ2-1,CASSIGTHHNEQFF,TGTGCCAGCAGTATCGGGACTCACCACAATGAGCAGTTCTTC
few,TRBV9,.,TRBJ1-2,CASSEMGYGYTF,TGTGCCAGCAGCGAGATGGGGTATGGCTACACCTTC
many,TRBV29-1,TRBD2,TRBJ2-5,CSVGGLAVQETQYF,TGCAGCGTTGGGGGCCTAGCGGTCCAAGAGACCCAGTACTTC
many,TRBV2,.,TRBJ2-3,CASSEGVAGSLDTQYF,TGTGCCAGCAGTGAAGGGGTGGCGGGAAGTTTGGATACGCAGTATTTT
few,TRBV20-1,TRBD1,TRBJ2-7,CSTEGQTSYEQYF,TGCAGTACAGAGGGACAGACCTCCTACGAGCAATACTTC
many,TRBV11-2,.,TRBJ2-3,CASSPGTDTQYF,TGTGCCAGCAGCCCTGGCACAGATACGCAGTATTTT
many,TRBV18,.,TRBJ2-1,CASSPRGSSYNEQFF,TGTGCCAGCTCACCGAGAGGGAGCTCCTACAATGAGCAGTTCTTC
many,TRBV18,.,TRBJ1-3,CASSGGLDVENTIYF,TGTGCCAGCTCTGGGGGACTAGATGTCGAAAACACCATATATTTT
many,TRBV11-2,TRBD1,TRBJ1-6,CASSFRRDSRGSPLHF,TGTGCCAGCAGCTTCCGTCGGGACAGCCGGGGCTCACCCCTCCACTTT
many,TRBV29-1,.,TRBJ2-3,CSVEREAGRANTQYF,TGCAGCGTTGAAAGGGAGGCGGGAAGGGCCAATACGCAGTATTTT
many,TRBV14,TRBD2,TRBJ2-3,CASSRVAGLYTDTQYF,TGTGCCAGCAGCCGAGTAGCGGGGCTCTACACAGATACGCAGTATTTT
many,TRBV6-6,TRBD2,TRBJ2-1,CASSYAGLGMVNEQFF,TGTGCCAGCAGTTACGCGGGACTAGGAATGGTCAATGAGCAGTTCTTC
many,TRBV3-1,TRBD2,TRBJ2-3,CASSQGLAGGVDTQYF,TGTGCCAGCAGCCAGGGACTAGCGGGAGGTGTGGATACGCAGTATTTT
many,TRBV20-1,.,TRBJ2-3,CSARDQGLHQETQYF,TGCAGTGCTAGAGATCAGGGACTGCACCAGGAGACGCAGTATTTT
.,TRBV3-1,.,TRBJ1-1,CASSPKDRNTEAFF,TGTGCCAGCAGCCCCAAGGACAGGAACACTGAAGCTTTCTTT
many,TRBV18,TRBD2,TRBJ2-1,CASSPPTGTSGNNEQFF,TGTGCCAGCTCACCACCGACCGGGACTAGCGGGAACAATGAGCAGTTCTTC
many,TRBV27,.,TRBJ2-2,CASSHTGELFF,TGTGCCAGCAGTCACACCGGGGAGCTGTTTTTT
many,TRBV20-1,TRBD2,TRBJ2-5,CSAPSGSFETQYF,TGCAGTGCTCCGAGCGGGAGTTTCGAGACCCAGTACTTC
.,TRBV5-6,TRBD2,TRBJ2-7,CASSPRLGGSEQYF,TGTGCCAGCAGCCCCCGACTGGGGGGGAGCGAGCAGTACTTC
many,TRBV2,.,TRBJ1-3,CASRQDFFSGNTIYF,TGTGCCAGCCGTCAGGACTTCTTCTCTGGAAACACCATATATTTT
few,TRBV4-2,.,TRBJ2-2,CASSQDTSGSSGELFF,TGTGCCAGCAGCCAAGATACGTCGGGATCTTCCGGGGAGCTGTTTTTT
many,TRBV2,TRBD2,TRBJ2-5,CASTGLDSETQYF,TGTGCCAGCACGGGACTAGATTCAGAGACCCAGTACTTC
many,TRBV28,.,TRBJ2-3,CATTVTDTQYF,TGTGCTACGACAGTCACAGATACGCAGTATTTT
many,TRBV18,.,TRBJ1-5,CASSPPSGGAQPQHF,TGTGCCAGCTCACCACCGAGTGGGGGGGCTCAGCCCCAGCATTTT
many,TRBV28,.,TRBJ2-7,CASTPQGRTSSTEQYF,TGTGCCAGCACCCCTCAGGGGAGAACATCTTCAACCGAGCAGTACTTC
.,TRBV7-8,.,TRBJ2-5,CASSGARMGPLETQYF,TGTGCCAGCAGCGGGGCCCGGATGGGCCCGCTCGAGACCCAGTACTTC
.,TRBV4-1,.,TRBJ1-3,CASSQEEGALGNTIYF,TGCGCCAGCAGCCAAGAAGAAGGGGCGCTTGGAAACACCATATATTTT
.,TRBV29-1,.,TRBJ2-1,CSVEGPSRASYNEQFF,TGCAGCGTTGAAGGTCCGTCCAGGGCCTCCTACAATGAGCAGTTCTTC
.,TRBV19,TRBD2,TRBJ2-1,CASIGAGGEQFF,TGTGCCAGTATCGGGGCGGGAGGTGAGCAGTTCTTC
.,TRBV6-1,TRBD2,TRBJ2-1,CASSPPRDYLFNEQFF,TGTGCCAGCAGCCCACCCCGGGACTACCTCTTTAATGAGCAGTTCTTC
.,TRBV11-2,.,TRBJ1-1,CAGSLRGRNTEAFF,TGTGCCGGCAGCTTAAGGGGTAGGAACACTGAAGCTTTCTTT
.,TRBV7-9,.,TRBJ2-7,CASSPGPSSYNEQYF,TGTGCCAGCAGCCCGGGCCCGAGCTCCTACAATGAGCAGTACTTC
many,TRBV12-3/TRBV12-4,TRBD1,TRBJ2-7,CASSGDSTYEQYF,TGTGCCAGCAGTGGGGACAGTACCTACGAGCAGTACTTC